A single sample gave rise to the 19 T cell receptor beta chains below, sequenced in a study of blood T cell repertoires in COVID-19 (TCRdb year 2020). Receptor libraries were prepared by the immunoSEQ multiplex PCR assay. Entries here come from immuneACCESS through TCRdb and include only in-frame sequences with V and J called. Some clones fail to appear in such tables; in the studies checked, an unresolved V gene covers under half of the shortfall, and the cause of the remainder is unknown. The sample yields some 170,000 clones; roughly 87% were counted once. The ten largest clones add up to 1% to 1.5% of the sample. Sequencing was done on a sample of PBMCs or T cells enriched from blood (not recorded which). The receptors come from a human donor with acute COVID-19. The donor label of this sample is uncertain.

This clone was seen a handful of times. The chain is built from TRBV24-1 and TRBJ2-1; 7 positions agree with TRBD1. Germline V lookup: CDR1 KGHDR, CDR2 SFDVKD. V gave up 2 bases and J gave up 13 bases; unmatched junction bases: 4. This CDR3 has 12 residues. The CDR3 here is CATSDYRGSQFF. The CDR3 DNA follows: TGTGCCACCAGTGATTACAGGGGCTCCCAGTTCTTC.

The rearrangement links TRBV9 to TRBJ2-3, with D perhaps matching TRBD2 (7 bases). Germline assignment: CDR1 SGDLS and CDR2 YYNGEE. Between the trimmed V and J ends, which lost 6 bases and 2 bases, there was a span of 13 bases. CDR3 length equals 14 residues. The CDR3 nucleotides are TGTGCCAGCAAAGGGGGGGAGCCCACAGATACGCAGTATTTT. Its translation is CASKGGEPTDTQYF.

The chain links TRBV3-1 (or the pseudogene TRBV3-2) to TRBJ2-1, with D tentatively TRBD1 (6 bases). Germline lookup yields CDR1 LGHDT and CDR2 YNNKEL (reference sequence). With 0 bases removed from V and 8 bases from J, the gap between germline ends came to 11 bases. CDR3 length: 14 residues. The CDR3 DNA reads TGTGCCAGCAGCCAAGATGGTGGGGGCGATGAGCAGTTCTTC. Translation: CASSQDGGGDEQFF.

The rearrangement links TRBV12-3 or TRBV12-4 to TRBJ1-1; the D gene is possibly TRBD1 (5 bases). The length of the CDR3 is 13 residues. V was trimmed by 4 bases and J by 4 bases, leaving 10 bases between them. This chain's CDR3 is CASSSTVPTEAFF. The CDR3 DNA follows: TGTGCCAGCAGTTCGACAGTCCCCACTGAAGCTTTCTTT.

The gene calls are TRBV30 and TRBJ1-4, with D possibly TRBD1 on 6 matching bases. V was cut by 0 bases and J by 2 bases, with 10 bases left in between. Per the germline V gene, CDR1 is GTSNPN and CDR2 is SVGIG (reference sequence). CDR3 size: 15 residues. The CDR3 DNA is TGTGCCTGGAGTGTAGGGGGTTCGACTAATGAAAAACTGTTTTTT. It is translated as CAWSVGGSTNEKLFF. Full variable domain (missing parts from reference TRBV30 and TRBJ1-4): SQTIHQWPATLVQPVGSPLSLECTVEGTSNPNLYWYRQAAGRGLQLLFYSVGIGQISSEVPQNLSASRPQDRQFILSSKKLLLSDSGFYLCAWSVGGSTNEKLFFGSGTQLSVL.

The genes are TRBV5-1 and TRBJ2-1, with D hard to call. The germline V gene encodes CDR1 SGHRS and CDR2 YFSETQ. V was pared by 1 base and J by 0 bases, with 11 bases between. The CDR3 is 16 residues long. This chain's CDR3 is CASSLKLVSSYNEQFF. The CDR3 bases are TGCGCCAGCAGCTTGAAACTCGTGAGCTCCTACAATGAGCAGTTCTTC.

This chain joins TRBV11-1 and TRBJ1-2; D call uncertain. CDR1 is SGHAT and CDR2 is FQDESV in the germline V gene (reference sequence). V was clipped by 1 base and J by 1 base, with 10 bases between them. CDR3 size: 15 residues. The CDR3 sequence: CASSLEEESNYGYTF. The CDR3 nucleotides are TGTGCCAGCAGCTTAGAGGAGGAAAGTAACTATGGCTACACCTTC.

CDR3 bases: TGCGCCAGCAGCCAAGATCTAGCGGGGGAGGTGGAGACCCAGTACTTC. Its protein product is CASSQDLAGEVETQYF. This chain links TRBV4-3 with TRBJ2-5; 10 bases are shared with TRBD2. CDR1 is LGHNA, CDR2 YSLEER, per germline. The CDR3 is 16 residues long. After removal of 0 bases from V and 5 bases from J, the junction contained 6 bases not matched to a gene.

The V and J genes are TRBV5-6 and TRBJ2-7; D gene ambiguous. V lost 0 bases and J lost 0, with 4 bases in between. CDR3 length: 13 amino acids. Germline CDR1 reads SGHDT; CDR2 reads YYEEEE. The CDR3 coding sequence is TGTGCCAGCAGCTTGGGTATCTCCTACGAGCAGTACTTC. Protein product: CASSLGISYEQYF. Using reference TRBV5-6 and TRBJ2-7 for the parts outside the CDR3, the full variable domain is DAGVTQSPTHLIKTRGQQVTLRCSPKSGHDTVSWYQQALGQGPQFIFQYYEEEERQRGNFPDRFSGHQFPNYSSELNVNALLLGDSALYLCASSLGISYEQYFGPGTRLTVT.

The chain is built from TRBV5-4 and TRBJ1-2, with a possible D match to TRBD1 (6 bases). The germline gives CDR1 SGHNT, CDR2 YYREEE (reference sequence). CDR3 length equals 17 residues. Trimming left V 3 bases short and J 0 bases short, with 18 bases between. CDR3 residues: CASSSPGVDTSNYGYTF. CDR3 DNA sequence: TGTGCCAGCAGCTCCCCAGGGGTAGACACCTCTAACTATGGCTACACCTTC. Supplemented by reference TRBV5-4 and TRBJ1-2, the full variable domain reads ETGVTQSPTHLIKTRGQQVTLRCSSQSGHNTVSWYQQALGQGPQFIFQYYREEENGRGNFPPRFSGLQFPNYSSELNVNALELDDSALYLCASSSPGVDTSNYGYTFGSGTRLTVV.

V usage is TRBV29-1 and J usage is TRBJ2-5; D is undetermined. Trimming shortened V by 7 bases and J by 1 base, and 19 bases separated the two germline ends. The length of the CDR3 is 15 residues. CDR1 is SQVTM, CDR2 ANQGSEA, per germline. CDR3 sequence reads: CSALWRRRPQETQYF. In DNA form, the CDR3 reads TGCAGCGCCCTTTGGCGCAGGCGACCCCAAGAGACCCAGTACTTC.

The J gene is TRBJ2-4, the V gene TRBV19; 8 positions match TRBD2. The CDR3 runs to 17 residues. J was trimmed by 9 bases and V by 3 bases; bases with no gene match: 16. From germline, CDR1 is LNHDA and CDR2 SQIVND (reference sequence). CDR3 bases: TGTGCCAGTAGTATGTCCCGAGGAAGCGGGGGATTGGGCATTCAGTACTTC. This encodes CASSMSRGSGGLGIQYF.

The CDR3 here is CASRGQGGYTF. CDR3 bases: TGTGCCAGCAGGGGCCAGGGGGGCTACACCTTC. J is TRBJ1-2 and V is TRBV6-5; tentative D call: TRBD1 (6 bases). The CDR3 length is 11 residues. V lost 6 bases and J 8 bases, leaving 10 bases between the germline ends. Per germline, CDR1 MNHEY and CDR2 SVGAGI.

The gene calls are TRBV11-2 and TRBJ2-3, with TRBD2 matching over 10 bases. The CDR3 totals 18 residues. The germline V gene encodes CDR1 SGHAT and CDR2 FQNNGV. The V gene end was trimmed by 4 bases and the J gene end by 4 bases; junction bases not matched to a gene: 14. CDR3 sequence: CASSSGGASGGSSDTQYF. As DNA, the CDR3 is TGTGCCAGCAGCTCTGGCGGGGCTAGCGGGGGTTCATCAGATACGCAGTATTTT.

The CDR3 nucleotides read TGTGCCAGCAGCCATCACGCGGGGGGGCGAGTGGGCAATGAGCAGTTCTTC. This gives the protein CASSHHAGGRVGNEQFF. The gene calls are TRBV3-1 (or the pseudogene TRBV3-2) and TRBJ2-1, with 9 bases identical to TRBD2. This CDR3 is built from 17 residues. Looked up from germline, CDR1 is LGHDT and CDR2 is YNNKEL (reference sequence). V shed 3 bases, J shed 6 bases, and the junction held 12 bases outside the gene matches.

The DNA of the CDR3 is TGTGCCATCAGTGAGACACGTTTAGCGGGGCCTGGGGAGACCCAGTACTTC. Its translation is CAISETRLAGPGETQYF. V is TRBV10-3 and J is TRBJ2-5; 8 positions match TRBD2. The trim removed 2 bases at V and 5 bases at J, leaving 13 bases unmatched. In germline, CDR1 is ENHRY, CDR2 SYGVKD. The CDR3 has 17 residues.

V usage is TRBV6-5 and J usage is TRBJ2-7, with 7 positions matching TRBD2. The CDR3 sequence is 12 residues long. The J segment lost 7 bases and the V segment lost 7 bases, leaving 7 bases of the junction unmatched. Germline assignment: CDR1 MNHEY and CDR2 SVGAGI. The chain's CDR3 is CASILGAGEQYF. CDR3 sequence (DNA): TGTGCCAGCATTCTAGGAGCGGGGGAGCAGTACTTC.

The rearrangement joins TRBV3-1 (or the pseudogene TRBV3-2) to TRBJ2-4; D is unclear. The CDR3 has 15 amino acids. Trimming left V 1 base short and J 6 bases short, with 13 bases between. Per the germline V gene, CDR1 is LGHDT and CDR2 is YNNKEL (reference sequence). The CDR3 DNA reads TGTGCCAGCAGCCAAGGGAGCTACGAAAGAAACATTCAGTACTTC. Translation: CASSQGSYERNIQYF.

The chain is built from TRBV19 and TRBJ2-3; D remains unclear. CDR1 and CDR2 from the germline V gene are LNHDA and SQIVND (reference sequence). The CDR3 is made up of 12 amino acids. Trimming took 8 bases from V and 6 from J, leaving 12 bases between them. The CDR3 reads CASRSRQDTQYF. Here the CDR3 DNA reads TGTGCCAGTCGGAGCCGGCAGGATACGCAGTATTTT.